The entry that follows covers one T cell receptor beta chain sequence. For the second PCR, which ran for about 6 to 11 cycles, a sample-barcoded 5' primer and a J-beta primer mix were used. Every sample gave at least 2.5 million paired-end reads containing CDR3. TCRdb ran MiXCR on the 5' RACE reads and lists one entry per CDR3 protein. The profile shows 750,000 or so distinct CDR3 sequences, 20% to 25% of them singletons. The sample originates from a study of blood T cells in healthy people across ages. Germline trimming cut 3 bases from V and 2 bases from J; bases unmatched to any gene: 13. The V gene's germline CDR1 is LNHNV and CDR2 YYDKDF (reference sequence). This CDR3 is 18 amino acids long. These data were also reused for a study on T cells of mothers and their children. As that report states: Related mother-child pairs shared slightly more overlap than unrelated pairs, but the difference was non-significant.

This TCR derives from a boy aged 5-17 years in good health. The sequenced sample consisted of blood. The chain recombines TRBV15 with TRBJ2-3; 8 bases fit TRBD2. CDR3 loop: CATSRGSPGGRTTDTQYF. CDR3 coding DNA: TGTGCCACCAGCAGGGGAAGTCCGGGGGGGAGGACCACAGATACGCAGTATTTT.